A selection of T cell receptor beta chains follows, all from one sample in a study of blood T cells in healthy people across ages. TCRdb redid the calling of the 5' RACE reads with MiXCR, one entry per CDR3 protein. The table has approximately 800,000 distinct CDR3 sequences, roughly 25% seen once. These same records also appear under a second study, on T cells of mothers and their children.

Sequencing was performed on blood. The source is a boy under 18 in good health. Each CDR3 is given without its conserved first and last residue.

V gene: TRBV7-9
CDR3 protein: ASSSLRPAQY

V gene: TRBV20-1
CDR3 protein: SARAVGGVRYNEQF

V gene: TRBV20-1
CDR3 protein: SARAETRAP

V gene: TRBV2
CDR3 protein: ASSDWKQGASYEQY

V gene: TRBV5-1
CDR3 protein: ASSGDIPREAF

V gene: TRBV13
CDR3 protein: ASRRGGPFTEAF

V gene: TRBV6-5
CDR3 protein: ASRQGQGTDTQY

V gene: TRBV7-3
CDR3 protein: ASSAQGYSTEAF

V gene: TRBV20-1
CDR3 protein: SARKIWTGGNNSPLH

V gene: TRBV9
CDR3 protein: ASSETSEDTQY

V gene: TRBV4-3
CDR3 protein: ASSQDWPSGEQETQY

V gene: TRBV29-1
CDR3 protein: SVEGPLAGELDEQF

V gene: TRBV27
CDR3 protein: ASRGSTVSNQPQH

V gene: TRBV11-2
CDR3 protein: ASSLDLAGSQDTQY

V gene: TRBV20-1
CDR3 protein: SVKFGGSTDTQY

V gene: TRBV27
CDR3 protein: ASSLLAGAGDTQY

V gene: TRBV7-2
CDR3 protein: ASSHSAGGADTQY

V gene: TRBV12-3/TRBV12-4
CDR3 protein: ASSLLGNYGYT

V gene: TRBV28
CDR3 protein: ASSWAGEPQH

V gene: TRBV20-1
CDR3 protein: SATPSGRAVETQY

V gene: TRBV6-2/TRBV6-3
CDR3 protein: ASSYYGTVRPWNTEAF

V gene: TRBV7-2
CDR3 protein: ASSSSGHQWGTEAF

V gene: TRBV6-6
CDR3 protein: ASSSGAGARETQY

V gene: TRBV5-1
CDR3 protein: ASSSPGLTYQETQY

V gene: TRBV25-1
CDR3 protein: ASSLLTGTPGTQY

V gene: TRBV7-3
CDR3 protein: ASSSSGGASYNEQF

V gene: TRBV29-1
CDR3 protein: SVDSGTDTQY

V gene: TRBV20-1
CDR3 protein: SAAGGASGRTDTQY

V gene: TRBV24-1
CDR3 protein: ATSDSRTGDYNEQF

V gene: TRBV24-1
CDR3 protein: ATSGTNGRGGPYNEQF

V gene: TRBV27
CDR3 protein: ASTELTGMGTDTQY

V gene: TRBV6-2/TRBV6-3
CDR3 protein: ASSYSTRVRRDTDTQY

V gene: TRBV29-1
CDR3 protein: SVSTGEGNEQF

V gene: TRBV15
CDR3 protein: ATSSGTHQQETQY

V gene: TRBV6-4
CDR3 protein: ASSPGTSGRDTQY

V gene: TRBV20-1
CDR3 protein: SARRDSLAKNIQY

V gene: TRBV6-1
CDR3 protein: ASNVNEKLF

V gene: TRBV28
CDR3 protein: ASAAWGHSNQPQH

V gene: TRBV29-1
CDR3 protein: SVQGQGVDGYT

V gene: TRBV19
CDR3 protein: AGSTGAGKGQPQH

V gene: TRBV27
CDR3 protein: ASRPAVNTEAF

V gene: TRBV15
CDR3 protein: ATSRIGGADTQY

V gene: TRBV7-6
CDR3 protein: ASSPYPGTNNEQF

V gene: TRBV28
CDR3 protein: ASSSLEPPTQNIQY

V gene: TRBV5-6
CDR3 protein: ASSVLAGVREQY

V gene: TRBV7-3
CDR3 protein: ASSFPQGDQRPQH

V gene: TRBV15
CDR3 protein: ATSARDFTEAF

V gene: TRBV5-1
CDR3 protein: ASSLGRGTSYEQY

V gene: TRBV4-1
CDR3 protein: ASSPLVQAGGPYEQY

V gene: TRBV5-1
CDR3 protein: TSRESSYNEQF